One and the same sample provided the 20 T cell receptor beta chains below, sequenced in a study of shared clonotypes between healthy human individuals. The data were produced by immunoSEQ multiplex PCR, yet TCRdb's version contains in-frame clones alone and is incomplete. The table lists over 1.4 million clones, about 96% of them singletons. The source material was naive CD4+ T cells sorted from blood. Subset: CD45RA+ positively selected. These receptors came from a man younger than 40 in good health.

V and J are TRBV7-9 and TRBJ1-1; no clear D gene. With 1 base removed from V and 8 bases from J, the gap between germline ends came to 5 bases. Germline-derived CDR1 and CDR2 are SEHNR and FQNEAQ (reference sequence). This CDR3 has 11 residues. CDR3 amino acids: CASSLVVEAFF. The CDR3 coding sequence is TGTGCCAGCAGCTTAGTGGTAGAAGCTTTCTTT.

V gene TRBV5-1 combines with J gene TRBJ1-2; TRBD1 might be the D (5 bases). The CDR3 covers 13 residues. V gave up 4 bases and J gave up 2 bases, with 9 bases separating them. CDR1 and CDR2 (germline): SGHRS, YFSETQ. The CDR3 bases are TGCGCCAGCAGCGTCCGGGACAACTATGGCTACACCTTC. This encodes CASSVRDNYGYTF.

CDR3 coding DNA: TGTGCCAGCAGTTTATGGAGGGCCTTTGAAGCTTTCTTT. It codes for CASSLWRAFEAFF. This chain links TRBV28 with TRBJ1-1; no definite D call. V lost 0 bases and J 7 bases, leaving 9 bases between the germline ends. In germline, CDR1 is MDHEN, CDR2 SYDVKM. The CDR3 sequence is 13 residues long.

The rearrangement links TRBV6-5 to TRBJ1-4; a weak D match, TRBD1 (5 bases). The CDR3 extends over 14 amino acids. Germline lookup yields CDR1 MNHEY and CDR2 SVGAGI. V was trimmed by 5 bases and J by 8 bases, leaving 15 bases between them. CDR3 amino acids: CASSPGTVEEKLFF. The CDR3, as DNA: TGTGCCAGCAGTCCTGGGACCGTAGAGGAAAAACTGTTTTTT.

V is TRBV19 and J is TRBJ2-1; D uncertain. Germline CDR1 and CDR2: LNHDA and SQIVND (reference sequence). Trimming removed 7 bases from V and 3 bases from J, with 7 bases in between. The CDR3 totals 12 residues. CDR3 loop: CASTGYYNEQFF. CDR3 DNA sequence: TGTGCCAGTACTGGGTACTACAATGAGCAGTTCTTC.

The V and J genes are TRBV9 and TRBJ2-1; TRBD2 matches 11 bases. The CDR3 has 18 amino acids. With V trimmed by 3 bases and J by 3 bases, 11 bases remained unmatched. The V gene's germline CDR1 is SGDLS and CDR2 YYNGEE. Here the CDR3 DNA reads TGTGCCAGCAGCGCTCAACTAGCGGGAGCATCCTACTACAATGAGCAGTTCTTC. Amino acid sequence: CASSAQLAGASYYNEQFF.

This chain connects TRBV19 to TRBJ1-1; D possibly corresponds to TRBD1 (5 bases). V gave up 1 base and J gave up 6 bases, with 15 bases separating them. CDR3 size: 15 residues. The germline gives CDR1 LNHDA, CDR2 SQIVND (reference sequence). Here the CDR3 DNA reads TGTGCCAGTAGTATAGGGGACCTAAAAGTGGCTGAAGCTTTCTTT. Protein product: CASSIGDLKVAEAFF.

V gene TRBV5-1 combines with J gene TRBJ2-7; no clear D gene. CDR1 and CDR2 from the germline V gene are SGHRS and YFSETQ. Between the trimmed V and J ends, which lost 0 bases and 0 bases, there was a span of 7 bases. The CDR3 extends over 14 amino acids. CDR3 in amino acids: CASSLDVSSYEQYF. CDR3 nucleotides: TGCGCCAGCAGCTTGGATGTCAGCTCCTACGAGCAGTACTTC.

With regard to this clone: Mismatch with germline at one junction end may stem from a read error. The chain joins TRBV7-2 to TRBJ2-7, with D maybe TRBD1 (6 bases). The CDR3 runs to 14 residues. CDR1 SGHTA and CDR2 FQGNSA come from the germline V gene. This CDR3 reads CASSDRPGSNEQYF. The CDR3 DNA is TGTGCCAGCAGCGACAGGCCGGGCTCCAACGAGCAGTACTTC.

The V gene is TRBV5-6, the J gene TRBJ2-1; TRBD2 matches 14 bases. This CDR3 is built from 16 residues. The V segment lost 2 bases and the J segment 9 bases; nucleotides outside the gene matches: 7. Germline V CDR1 and CDR2: SGHDT, YYEEEE. Here the CDR3 reads CASSLHGTSGSIEQFF. DNA of the CDR3: TGTGCCAGCAGCTTACACGGGACTAGCGGGAGTATTGAGCAGTTCTTC.

The rearrangement links TRBV9 to TRBJ1-1; tentative D call: TRBD1 (5 bases). The CDR3 contains 14 residues. Germline V gene lookup returns CDR1 SGDLS and CDR2 YYNGEE. The V end lost 1 base, the J end lost 5 bases, and 12 bases lay between the germline ends. The CDR3 sequence is CASSVSGRGTEAFF. CDR3 bases: TGTGCCAGCAGCGTATCAGGGCGGGGGACTGAAGCTTTCTTT.

The J gene is TRBJ2-5, the V gene TRBV5-1, with D tentatively TRBD1 (6 bases). Trimming took off 4 bases at V and 5 bases at J, with 12 bases between the two ends. From germline, CDR1 is SGHRS and CDR2 YFSETQ. The CDR3 consists of 13 residues. The CDR3 DNA sequence: TGCGCCAGCAGCCTTCAGGGGTACGAGACCCAGTACTTC. Protein product: CASSLQGYETQYF. The full variable domain, with the rest looked up from reference TRBV5-1 and TRBJ2-5, is KAGVTQTPRYLIKTRGQQVTLSCSPISGHRSVSWYQQTPGQGLQFLFEYFSETQRNKGNFPGRFSGRQFSNSRSEMNVSTLELGDSALYLCASSLQGYETQYFGPGTRLLVL.

This chain uses TRBV5-6 with TRBJ2-1; D unresolved. CDR3 length: 15 residues. Germline V gene lookup returns CDR1 SGHDT and CDR2 YYEEEE. Trimming cost V 2 bases and J 9 bases, with 18 bases left between them. In DNA form, the CDR3 reads TGTGCCAGCAGCTTTGGTGCGGTTAGCTCTGGTGAGCAGTTCTTC. Amino acids: CASSFGAVSSGEQFF.

This chain connects TRBV10-2 to TRBJ1-5; possible D gene TRBD1, 5 bases. The germline V gene encodes CDR1 WSHSY and CDR2 SAAADI. The CDR3 extends over 13 amino acids. V dropped 8 bases and J dropped 3 bases, with 11 bases sitting between them. The CDR3 region is CASRDWPNQPQHF. In DNA form, the CDR3 reads TGCGCCAGCCGGGACTGGCCCAATCAGCCCCAGCATTTT.

The J gene is TRBJ2-1, the V gene TRBV5-6, with no clear D. This CDR3 has 14 amino acids. V lost 4 bases and J 0 bases, leaving 8 bases between the germline ends. Germline CDR1 is SGHDT and CDR2 is YYEEEE. The CDR3, as DNA: TGTGCCAGCAGCCCGTATAGCTCCTACAATGAGCAGTTCTTC. This translates into CASSPYSSYNEQFF.

The chain recombines TRBV18 with TRBJ2-5; 8 bases match TRBD1. V dropped 2 bases and J dropped 2; count of bases not matched to a gene: 4. Germline assignment: CDR1 KGHSH and CDR2 LQKENI. The CDR3 has 15 residues. CDR3 in DNA: TGTGCCAGCTCACCAGCAGGGGGCAAGCAAGAGACCCAGTACTTC. Translation: CASSPAGGKQETQYF.

This chain connects TRBV25-1 to TRBJ2-5; no firm D call. V was clipped by 6 bases and J by 0 bases, with 11 bases between them. The CDR3 covers 14 residues. Germline values: CDR1 MGHDK, CDR2 SYGVNS. CDR3 region: CASRTRDNQETQYF. CDR3 sequence (DNA): TGTGCCAGCAGGACCCGCGACAACCAAGAGACCCAGTACTTC.

The chain recombines TRBV10-3 with TRBJ2-1; no reliable D call. This CDR3 has 11 amino acids. V was trimmed by 2 bases and J by 13 bases, leaving 9 bases between them. The V gene's germline CDR1 is ENHRY and CDR2 SYGVKD. This CDR3 is CAISELRRQFF. CDR3 in DNA: TGTGCCATCAGTGAGCTGAGGAGACAGTTCTTC.

The chain links TRBV4-3 to TRBJ2-6; D tentatively fits TRBD1 or TRBD2 (6 bases each). The CDR3 runs to 20 residues. Germline V gene sequence: CDR1 LGHNA, CDR2 YSLEER. V was pared by 1 base and J by 1 base, with 20 bases between. CDR3 DNA: TGCGCCAGCAGCCAAGGGGGGGCCAGCGGGTCCACTTCTGGGGCCAACGTCCTGACTTTC. It yields the protein CASSQGGASGSTSGANVLTF.

The genes are TRBV7-3 and TRBJ2-6; D possibly corresponds to TRBD1 (6 bases). This CDR3 region has 18 residues. The germline CDR1 and CDR2 sequences are SGHTA and FQGTGA. Trimming pared 2 bases from V and 4 bases from J, leaving 18 bases between. This CDR3 reads CASSLEDSRYFGANVLTF. As DNA, the CDR3 is TGTGCCAGCAGCTTAGAGGACAGTCGGTACTTCGGGGCCAACGTCCTGACTTTC. Drawing the rest from reference TRBV7-3 and TRBJ2-6, the complete variable domain is GAGVSQTPSNKVTEKGKYVELRCDPISGHTALYWYRQSLGQGPEFLIYFQGTGAADDSGLPNDRFFAVRPEGSVSTLKIQRTERGDSAVYLCASSLEDSRYFGANVLTFGAGSRLTVL.